This TCR beta chain was found in a study of control samples from healthy donors and cancer patients (dated by TCRdb to the early 2020s). This clone was seen just once. The clone's antigen remains unknown. The input lacks base qualities; no much larger clone sits a single base away. The protocol used for the library was the immunoSEQ multiplex PCR assay. In its TCRdb copy, this immuneACCESS table keeps in-frame sequences only and misses some clones. Where compared with another copy, unresolved V genes explain less than half of these, and the others have no known cause. Present in this sample are around 200,000 clones, approximately 92% of which were seen just once. The ten most abundant clones make up more than 1.1% of the sample. V and J lose 7 bases and 11 bases, and a span of 19 bases separates them. CDR1 is given as SGHKS and CDR2 as YYEKEE, both from the germline V gene (reference sequence). CDR3 length: 14 amino acids, cysteine to phenylalanine. The CDR3 DNA has 42 bases and is translated from base 1.

Material: blood. The receptor's source is a man younger than 30 in good health. Here the chain combines TRBV5-5 and TRBJ2-6, with no confidently assigned D gene. The CDR3 protein is CASLRANVLDVLTF. The base sequence is TGTGCCAGCCTACGGGCCAACGTCCTTGACGTCCTGACTTTC.